The sequence of this TCR beta chain was determined in a study of cytomegalovirus exposure and HLA in healthy donors. The J segment lost 5 bases and the V segment lost 7 bases, leaving 8 bases of the junction unmatched. The CDR3 is 15 amino acids. Germline V gene lookup returns CDR1 SNHLY and CDR2 FYNNEI. Primers for the PCR totalled 60 Vbeta and 13 Jbeta. Only in-frame clones appear in the TCRdb table, and some are missing; sequencing was by immunoSEQ multiplex PCR. This sample has fewer than 200,000 clones, with around 72% found just once. This clonotype originated in a man younger than 30 in good health and CMV-seronegative. The rearrangement joins TRBV2 to TRBJ2-2, with 9 bases aligning to TRBD2. The sequencing input was PBMCs. CDR3 protein: CASKISGGLTGELFF. The CDR3 nucleotides read TGTGCCAGCAAGATTAGCGGGGGATTGACCGGGGAGCTGTTTTTT.